The sequence of this T cell receptor (beta chain) was determined in a study of long-term antiretroviral therapy in people with HIV. The CDR3 sequence is 15 residues long. Trimming removed 5 bases from V and 4 bases from J; junction bases left unmatched: 7. Germline V lookup: CDR1 LNHDA, CDR2 SQIVND (reference sequence). Broader study findings: The study found that diversity rose after ART but stayed below transplant donor controls. All time points showed a repertoire dominated by clones expanded before ART. Investigators report no available data on ART adherence, viral resistance or therapy changes. HIV repertoires had narrower CDR3 length ranges than controls.

This clone was seen a few times. Its antigen is as yet unknown. The immunoSEQ assay was v3.0, run at survey level. Data came from immunoSEQ multiplex PCR; TCRdb stores just in-frame clones and leaves some out. Here the sample spans 21,000 or so clones, almost 85% being singletons. This clonotype originated in a young man with HIV. This specimen consisted of unsorted PBMCs, obtained 0.5 years after starting antiretroviral therapy. The V call is TRBV19, the J call TRBJ1-5; 8 bases agree with TRBD1. The CDR3 DNA sequence: TGTGCCAGTAGTCCCTCCGGACAGGGAAATCAGCCCCAGCATTTT. Amino acids: CASSPSGQGNQPQHF.